These 21 T cell receptor beta chains share one sample of origin, sequenced in a study of CD8 T cells in Susac syndrome. It was with random hexamers that about 0.45 to 1 ug RNA was reverse transcribed. MiXCR, run by TCRdb on the immunoSEQ multiplex PCR reads, gives a single entry per CDR3 protein. The sample consists of about 130,000 distinct CDR3 sequences, roughly 94% of them appearing once. The sequencing sample was made of CD4+ T cells from PBMCs. All receptors derive from a human donor with multiple sclerosis.

The V call is TRBV5-6, the J call TRBJ1-2; no firm D call. Germline V gene data show CDR1 as SGHDT and CDR2 as YYEEEE. This CDR3 is 12 amino acids long. The V gene lost 1 base and the J gene lost 3 bases, with 4 bases spanning the gap. Here the CDR3 DNA reads TGTGCCAGCAGCTTGAGGGACTATGGCTACACCTTC. This sequence encodes CASSLRDYGYTF.

V gene TRBV4-1 combines with J gene TRBJ1-2; TRBD1 might be the D (6 bases). The CDR3 loop spans 14 amino acids. Germline V CDR1 and CDR2: MGHRA, YSYEKL. V was trimmed by 2 bases and J by 4 bases, leaving 11 bases between them. In DNA, the CDR3 is TGCGCCAGCAGCCAAACAGGGACGCCCTATGGCTACACCTTC. Amino acid sequence: CASSQTGTPYGYTF.

The chain links TRBV7-9 to TRBJ2-1, with 11 positions matching TRBD2. CDR1 is SEHNR and CDR2 is FQNEAQ in the germline V gene (reference sequence). V lost 1 base and J lost 4; bases outside the gene matches: 12. The CDR3 runs to 19 residues. As DNA, the CDR3 is TGTGCCAGCAGCTTAGGGCTAGCGGGAGGTTCCCCCACTTACAATGAGCAGTTCTTC. Protein product: CASSLGLAGGSPTYNEQFF.

The chain has TRBV4-1 and TRBJ2-2; 7 nucleotides match TRBD1. V gave up 4 bases and J gave up 5 bases; unmatched junction bases: 10. The CDR3 is made up of 16 amino acids. Looked up from germline, CDR1 is MGHRA and CDR2 is YSYEKL. CDR3 nucleotide sequence: TGCGCCAGCAGCCTACCGGGACAGCGAAAAACCGGGGAGCTGTTTTTT. The encoded protein is CASSLPGQRKTGELFF.

The chain carries TRBV7-9 and TRBJ1-2; 7 bases line up with TRBD1. The V gene's germline CDR1 is SEHNR and CDR2 FQNEAQ (reference sequence). V shed 2 bases and J 3 bases; nucleotides not matched to a gene: 6. This CDR3 comprises 15 residues. The CDR3 loop is CASSLKGAQDYGYTF. DNA of the CDR3: TGTGCCAGCAGCTTAAAGGGGGCGCAGGACTATGGCTACACCTTC.

The CDR3 DNA is TGCAGCGTTTCGACCCAGTTACAAGAGACCCAGTACTTC. Translating it yields CSVSTQLQETQYF. V usage is TRBV29-1 and J usage is TRBJ2-5; D is uncertain. V lost 5 bases to trimming and J lost 2 bases, with 12 bases between them. This CDR3 comprises 13 residues. Per germline, CDR1 SQVTM and CDR2 ANQGSEA.

The rearrangement links TRBV30 to TRBJ1-1; D not resolved. CDR1 is GTSNPN and CDR2 is SVGIG in the germline V gene (reference sequence). This CDR3 is 11 amino acids long. Trimming stripped 2 bases from V and 7 bases from J, with 8 bases between. CDR3 sequence (DNA): TGTGCCTGGAGTATCGGATTTGAAGCTTTCTTT. Protein sequence: CAWSIGFEAFF.

The rearrangement joins TRBV2 to TRBJ1-4; D is unresolved. V lost 5 bases, J lost 2 bases, and 9 bases lay in between. Germline V lookup: CDR1 SNHLY, CDR2 FYNNEI. The CDR3 covers 14 residues. The DNA for the CDR3 is TGTGCCAGCAGTTCACAGCTTACTAATGAAAAACTGTTTTTT. Its protein is CASSSQLTNEKLFF. The variable domain in full, with the rest retrieved from reference TRBV2 and TRBJ1-4, is EPEVTQTPSHQVTQMGQEVILRCVPISNHLYFYWYRQILGQKVEFLVSFYNNEISEKSEIFDDQFSVERPDGSNFTLKIRSTKLEDSAMYFCASSSQLTNEKLFFGSGTQLSVL.

This sequence joins TRBV5-1 and TRBJ1-1; D is unclear. Germline-derived CDR1 and CDR2 are SGHRS and YFSETQ. The V end was cut by 4 bases, the J end by 6 bases, with 13 bases between. This CDR3 is 13 amino acids long. The CDR3 spells CASSVYIEAEAFF. For the CDR3, the DNA is TGCGCCAGCAGCGTATATATTGAAGCTGAAGCTTTCTTT.

J is TRBJ2-4 and V is TRBV20-1; D may be TRBD1 (7 bases). The CDR3 has 15 residues. Trimming shortened V by 6 bases and J by 0 bases, and 15 bases separated the two germline ends. Germline V lookup: CDR1 DFQATT, CDR2 SNEGSKA (reference sequence). The CDR3 loop reads CSAVDRDLAKNIQYF. CDR3 DNA sequence: TGCAGTGCCGTTGACAGGGACTTAGCCAAAAACATTCAGTACTTC.

The gene calls are TRBV3-1 and TRBJ2-5; D ambiguous. The germline V and J ends were trimmed by 4 bases and 5 bases, with 14 bases remaining between them. Per germline, CDR1 LGHDT and CDR2 YNNKEL (reference sequence). The length of the CDR3 is 14 residues. Here the CDR3 reads CASSPPANRETQYF. CDR3 DNA sequence: TGTGCCAGCAGCCCCCCCGCTAACCGGGAGACCCAGTACTTC.

This chain links TRBV2 with TRBJ1-1; D is unresolved. Germline CDR1 reads SNHLY; CDR2 reads FYNNEI. The CDR3 spans 11 residues. Here the CDR3 DNA reads TGTGCTCTTCGGACGGGCACTGAAGCTTTCTTT. It yields the protein CALRTGTEAFF.

The V and J genes are TRBV18 and TRBJ1-2; 10 nucleotides agree with TRBD1. Losses at the gene ends were 3 bases for V and 2 bases for J; bases not matched to a gene: 0. CDR3 length equals 14 residues. Looked up from germline, CDR1 is KGHSH and CDR2 is LQKENI. CDR3: CASSPGQGNYGYTF. CDR3 sequence (DNA): TGTGCCAGCTCACCGGGACAGGGGAACTATGGCTACACCTTC.

The V gene is TRBV20-1, the J gene TRBJ1-2, with D uncertain. V was trimmed by 3 bases and J by 8 bases, leaving 16 bases between them. The CDR3 contains 13 residues. Germline V gene sequence: CDR1 DFQATT, CDR2 SNEGSKA (reference sequence). The CDR3 bases are TGCAGTGCTAGGATAGCCGGGGATGGCGGCTACACCTTC. This translates into CSARIAGDGGYTF.

V is TRBV5-4 and J is TRBJ1-1, with D maybe TRBD1 (6 bases). The V end was cut by 5 bases, the J end by 0 bases, with 11 bases between. The CDR3 covers 14 residues. The germline CDR1 and CDR2 sequences are SGHNT and YYREEE (reference sequence). CDR3 sequence reads: CASRKGEMNTEAFF. CDR3 DNA: TGTGCCAGCAGGAAGGGGGAGATGAACACTGAAGCTTTCTTT.

The chain employs TRBV25-1 and TRBJ1-2; D uncertain. The CDR3 runs 13 residues. Trimming shortened V by 6 bases and J by 3 bases, and 11 bases separated the two germline ends. CDR1 and CDR2 (germline): MGHDK, SYGVNS. The CDR3 sequence: CASSSHPDYGYTF. Written as DNA, the CDR3 is TGTGCCAGCAGCTCTCACCCTGACTATGGCTACACCTTC.

This rearrangement joins TRBV30 to TRBJ1-2; the D gene is possibly TRBD1 (6 bases). The CDR3 loop spans 13 amino acids. Per germline, CDR1 GTSNPN and CDR2 SVGIG (reference sequence). The ends were cut back, 5 bases at V and 0 bases at J, with 10 bases in the middle. The CDR3 reads CAWGGQANYGYTF. CDR3 sequence (DNA): TGTGCCTGGGGGGGGCAGGCTAACTATGGCTACACCTTC. The full variable domain, its missing parts supplied by reference TRBV30 and TRBJ1-2, is SQTIHQWPATLVQPVGSPLSLECTVEGTSNPNLYWYRQAAGRGLQLLFYSVGIGQISSEVPQNLSASRPQDRQFILSSKKLLLSDSGFYLCAWGGQANYGYTFGSGTRLTVV.

The rearrangement joins TRBV18 to TRBJ2-7; a weak D match, TRBD1 (6 bases). Between the trimmed V and J ends, which lost 3 bases and 5 bases, there was a span of 14 bases. The germline V gene encodes CDR1 KGHSH and CDR2 LQKENI. The CDR3 consists of 14 residues. The CDR3 reads CASSPGAVEDEQYF. CDR3 nucleotides: TGTGCCAGCTCACCGGGGGCTGTAGAGGACGAGCAGTACTTC.

J is TRBJ2-3 and V is TRBV2, with D perhaps TRBD1 (6 bases). Germline loops: CDR1 SNHLY, CDR2 FYNNEI. The germline V and J ends were trimmed by 6 bases and 0 bases, with 13 bases remaining between them. This CDR3 comprises 15 residues. The CDR3: CASSADRSSTDTQYF. CDR3 coding DNA: TGTGCCAGCAGCGCGGACAGATCTAGCACAGATACGCAGTATTTT.

This rearrangement joins TRBV6-1 to TRBJ2-4; 7 bases are a match to TRBD2. With 5 bases clipped from V and 0 bases from J, the junction kept 13 bases outside the gene matches. This CDR3 spans 18 amino acids. Per the germline V gene, CDR1 is MNHNS and CDR2 is SASEGT. The CDR3 coding sequence is TGTGCCAGCAGTCCTCGGGGAGGGTCTGGGTTAGCCAAAAACATTCAGTACTTC. Translation: CASSPRGGSGLAKNIQYF.

CDR3 sequence reads: CASTRDRGSTEAFF. CDR3 nucleotide sequence: TGTGCCAGCACCCGGGACAGGGGGAGCACTGAAGCTTTCTTT. This rearrangement joins TRBV5-4 to TRBJ1-1, with 11 bases fitting TRBD1. The germline V gene encodes CDR1 SGHNT and CDR2 YYREEE (reference sequence). The length of the CDR3 is 14 residues. J lost 4 bases, V lost 6 bases, and 5 bases had no gene match. Together with reference TRBV5-4 and TRBJ1-1, the CDR3 gives the full variable domain: ETGVTQSPTHLIKTRGQQVTLRCSSQSGHNTVSWYQQALGQGPQFIFQYYREEENGRGNFPPRFSGLQFPNYSSELNVNALELDDSALYLCASTRDRGSTEAFFGQGTRLTVV.